Below, 14 T cell receptor beta chains from the same sample are listed, as sequenced in a study of blood T cell repertoires in COVID-19 (dated by TCRdb to about 2020). Library construction relied on the immunoSEQ multiplex PCR assay. Entries here come from immuneACCESS through TCRdb and include only in-frame sequences with V and J called. Some clones fail to appear in such tables; in the studies checked, an unresolved V gene covers under half of the shortfall, and the cause of the remainder is unknown. Present in this sample are 43,000 or so clones, 82% of which were seen just once. Jointly, the top ten make up 20% to 25% of the sample. Sequencing used peripheral blood. The receptor source for this set is a woman aged 60-75 years with acute or convalescent COVID-19.

The V gene is TRBV9, the J gene TRBJ2-2, with D unresolved. Germline V gene data show CDR1 as SGDLS and CDR2 as YYNGEE. Trimming shortened V by 0 bases and J by 2 bases, and 8 bases separated the two germline ends. The CDR3 covers 15 residues. The CDR3 nucleotides are TGTGCCAGCAGCGTAGACCAAGCCAACACCGGGGAGCTGTTTTTT. It is translated as CASSVDQANTGELFF.

Comments on this clone: The DNA is omitted, as the CDR3 cannot be located on it reliably, and the CDR3 follows TCRdb's listing. This chain joins TRBV27 and TRBJ1-6. The germline V gene has CDR1 MNHEY and CDR2 SMNVEV (reference sequence). The CDR3 numbers 16 amino acids, ends counted. CDR3 sequence: CASSTSGVGPVTPLHF.

The chain couples TRBV29-1 to TRBJ1-2; no clear D. Germline lookup yields CDR1 SQVTM and CDR2 ANQGSEA. This CDR3 is 12 amino acids long. V shed 3 bases and J shed 4 bases, with 9 bases lying between them. In nucleotides, the CDR3 is TGCAGCGTTGAGAGCCGGGGCTATGGCTACACCTTC. Its protein product is CSVESRGYGYTF.

The gene calls are TRBV6-6 and TRBJ1-2, with 8 nucleotides matching TRBD1. This CDR3 region has 12 residues. V lost 8 bases and J lost 6; bases outside the gene matches: 5. CDR1 MNHNY and CDR2 SVGAGI come from the germline V gene (reference sequence). CDR3 in DNA: TGTGCCAGCTCCCTGACAGGGGATGGCTACACCTTC. Its protein product is CASSLTGDGYTF.

The rearrangement links TRBV12-5 to TRBJ2-2; D not certain. Germline V gives CDR1 LGHNT, CDR2 FRNRAP. CDR3 length: 14 amino acids. V was pared by 0 bases and J by 4 bases, with 6 bases between. This CDR3 reads CASGLVRATGELFF. In DNA form, the CDR3 reads TGTGCTAGTGGTTTGGTCCGAGCCACCGGGGAGCTGTTTTTT.

The V gene is TRBV6-5, the J gene TRBJ2-7; 7 nucleotides align to TRBD1. Germline V CDR1 and CDR2: MNHEY, SVGAGI. Trimming at V came to 6 bases and at J to 2 bases, leaving 10 bases not matched to a gene. The CDR3 totals 15 residues. CDR3 residues: CASSREGQGAYEQYF. CDR3 nucleotide sequence: TGTGCCAGCAGCCGGGAAGGGCAGGGGGCCTACGAGCAGTACTTC.

The genes are TRBV3-1 (or the pseudogene TRBV3-2) and TRBJ1-6; 7 bases map to TRBD1. The CDR3 spans 12 residues. Germline-derived CDR1 and CDR2 are LGHDT and YNNKEL (reference sequence). V was clipped by 6 bases and J by 9 bases; unmatched bases: 2. CDR3 in amino acids: CASRYRGSPLHF. The CDR3 nucleotides read TGTGCCAGCAGGTACAGGGGTTCACCCCTCCACTTT.

The rearrangement joins TRBV30 to TRBJ2-7; 7 bases fit TRBD1. Germline CDR1 is GTSNPN and CDR2 is SVGIG (reference sequence). The CDR3 runs to 12 residues. J gave up 2 bases and V 5 bases, and 3 bases lay outside the gene matches. The CDR3 DNA sequence: TGTGCCTGGGACAGGGAGACCTACGAGCAGTACTTC. It is translated as CAWDRETYEQYF.

The rearrangement uses TRBV7-3 and TRBJ1-2, with D perhaps matching TRBD1 (5 bases). Germline assignment: CDR1 SGHTA and CDR2 FQGTGA. CDR3 size: 15 residues. Trimming stripped 5 bases from V and 8 bases from J, with 21 bases between. The CDR3 nucleotides are TGTGCCAGCAGCCCCCGGGGGACCCCGGTGGGCGGCTACACCTTC. It encodes CASSPRGTPVGGYTF. Using reference TRBV7-3 and TRBJ1-2 for the parts outside the CDR3, the full variable domain is GAGVSQTPSNKVTEKGKYVELRCDPISGHTALYWYRQSLGQGPEFLIYFQGTGAADDSGLPNDRFFAVRPEGSVSTLKIQRTERGDSAVYLCASSPRGTPVGGYTFGSGTRLTVV.

The chain has TRBV30 and TRBJ1-2; D may be TRBD1 (6 bases). Germline V gives CDR1 GTSNPN, CDR2 SVGIG (reference sequence). The CDR3 has 15 amino acids. Trimming took off 1 base at V and 8 bases at J, with 20 bases between the two ends. CDR3: CAWSGPRGAQWGYTF. CDR3 DNA: TGTGCCTGGAGTGGCCCCCGGGGGGCCCAATGGGGCTACACCTTC.

The V gene is TRBV11-3, the J gene TRBJ2-1; 8 nucleotides agree with TRBD2. V shed 5 bases, J shed 6 bases, and the junction held 6 bases outside the gene matches. Germline V CDR1 and CDR2: SGHNT, YENEEA. This CDR3 has 14 amino acids. The CDR3 DNA reads TGTGCCAGCAGCCTCGGGGGGGCCATCAATGAGCAGTTCTTC. Its translation is CASSLGGAINEQFF.

This clone was counted once. V and J are TRBV6-4 and TRBJ2-1; D is perhaps TRBD1 (5 bases). The V and J ends lost 3 bases and 9 bases respectively, with 9 bases between them. The CDR3 consists of 12 residues. Germline CDR1 reads MRHNA; CDR2 reads SNTAGT. Here the CDR3 DNA reads TGTGCCAGCAGTGATCAGGGCGGTGAGCAGTTCTTC. It translates to CASSDQGGEQFF.

The rearrangement joins TRBV11-2 to TRBJ2-2; D remains ambiguous. Germline V lookup: CDR1 SGHAT, CDR2 FQNNGV. Trimming left V 1 base short and J 4 bases short, with 10 bases between. The CDR3 runs to 15 residues. CDR3 loop: CASSLGITGTGELFF. The CDR3 DNA is TGTGCCAGCAGCTTAGGTATCACGGGCACCGGGGAGCTGTTTTTT.

The chain combines TRBV12-3 or TRBV12-4 with TRBJ2-3; D remains ambiguous. V was pared by 5 bases and J by 9 bases, with 9 bases between. The CDR3 covers 11 residues. CDR3 region: CASSPSYTQYF. CDR3 bases: TGTGCCAGCAGTCCGTCCTACACGCAGTATTTT.